This T cell receptor beta chain was captured by sequencing in a study of cytomegalovirus exposure and HLA in healthy donors. Study findings and constraints: V segments that were indistinguishable, TRBV6-2 and TRBV6-3 among them, were omitted from analysis. When analyzed later, a missense DCLRE1C variant was found to be linked to TCR beta V- and J-gene trimming. A later analysis found most CMV-associated TCR beta chains apparently HLA-restricted. Later analysis showed TCR association rates varying by HLA locus, highest for DRB1 and lowest for HLA-C.

As for this clone: Its antigen is not known.

This CDR3 contains 14 residues. Per germline, CDR1 KGHSH and CDR2 LQKENI. Trimming at V came to 5 bases and at J to 6 bases, leaving 5 bases not matched to a gene. This PCR relied on a set of 60 Vbeta primers and 13 Jbeta primers. TCRdb's copy holds only in-frame clones and misses some; the assay was immunoSEQ multiplex PCR. The top ten clones hold approximately 1.3% of a sample with 150,000 to 200,000 clones, 70% to 85% of them seen once. The receptor was derived from a woman between 25 and 40 years old in good health and CMV-seropositive. V gene TRBV18 combines with J gene TRBJ2-2, with TRBD1 identical over 8 bases. Input material: PBMCs. The CDR3 bases are TGTGCCAGCTCATTGGACAGGGTCCCCGGGGAGCTGTTTTTT. Encoded protein: CASSLDRVPGELFF. Looking up the rest from reference TRBV18 and TRBJ2-2 gives the full variable domain: NAGVMQNPRHLVRRRGQEARLRCSPMKGHSHVYWYRQLPEEGLKFMVYLQKENIIDESGMPKERFSAEFPKEGPSILRIQQVVRGDSAAYFCASSLDRVPGELFFGEGSRLTVL.